Sequencing of this T cell receptor beta chain was carried out in a study of breast tumors, draining lymph nodes, adjacent tissues. Study results and caveats: Tumor repertoires ranked between lymph nodes and nontumor tissue in diversity, with V and J gene preferences.

This clonotype was counted at least ten times. Its antigen is not identified. TCRdb called the multiplex PCR reads again in MiXCR, with one record for every CDR3 protein. The sample has about 180,000 distinct CDR3 sequences, around a third seen once; the top ten hold 3.5% to 4.5%. This CDR3 spans 13 amino acids. CDR1 LNHNV and CDR2 YYDKDF come from the germline V gene (reference sequence). V lost 0 bases, J lost 3 bases, and 6 bases lay in between. Samples came from axillary lymph nodes draining the breast cancer. J is TRBJ2-7 and V is TRBV15; D unclear. The sequence was obtained from a female donor with breast cancer. Some clones in this sample may be carry-over from other donors' samples. Sequences were obtained from axillary lymph node tissue. CDR3 residues: CATSREANYEQYF. In nucleotides, the CDR3 is TGTGCCACCAGCAGAGAGGCGAACTACGAGCAGTACTTC.